This note documents a single TCR beta chain sequence. The data were produced by immunoSEQ multiplex PCR, yet TCRdb's version contains in-frame clones alone and is incomplete. The profile shows around 150,000 clones, roughly four fifths of them singletons. The CDR3 sequence is 12 residues long. Germline V gene sequence: CDR1 SGHTA, CDR2 FQGTGA. The ends were cut back, 1 base at V and 6 bases at J, with 5 bases in the middle. The entry originates in a study of blood T cell repertoires in COVID-19. The rearrangement links TRBV7-3 to TRBJ2-3, with no clear D. Sequenced input: peripheral blood. This TCR derives from a human donor in a cohort sampled during active COVID-19. The DNA for the CDR3 is TGTGCCAGCAGCTTAATGTCGGATACGCAGTATTTT. Its protein is CASSLMSDTQYF.